The T cell receptor (beta chain) described here comes from a study of blood T cell repertoires in COVID-19. At the level of the study: From T cells, B-cell-depleted T cells, or PBMCs came the material, which was cDNA or gDNA.

Everyone who took part was roughly 18 to 89 years old, and they came from about 23 US areas. The CDR3 loop spans 12 amino acids. V was clipped by 0 bases and J by 13 bases; unmatched bases: 4. The V gene's germline CDR1 is SQVTM and CDR2 ANQGSEA. Method: immunoSEQ multiplex PCR; TCRdb's copy keeps in-frame clones and lacks some. The profile covers approximately 200,000 clones, with about 85% appearing a single time and roughly 10% taken by the ten largest. This clonotype originated in a man between 25 and 39 years old who had recovered from COVID-19. The chain is built from TRBV29-1 and TRBJ2-4, with 9 positions matching TRBD1. The specimen was PBMCs or T cells enriched from blood (not recorded which). CDR3 in DNA: TGCAGCGTTGAAGATAGAGGGACAGGGCAGTACTTC. It yields the protein CSVEDRGTGQYF.